This entry lists 5 T cell receptor beta chains sequenced from one sample in a study of shared T cell receptors in the human thymus. The repertoire was sequenced with immunoSEQ multiplex PCR; TCRdb's copy has only in-frame clones and lacks some. Among over 350,000 clones, about 95% were seen once, and the ten largest hold approximately 0.02%. Input material: thymocytes. The receptor source for this set is a human donor.

The J gene is TRBJ2-3, the V gene TRBV6-6; 14 bases align to TRBD2. The CDR3 is made up of 16 amino acids. Germline V gene lookup returns CDR1 MNHNY and CDR2 SVGAGI (reference sequence). Unmatched junction bases numbered 3, after V lost 5 bases and J lost 2 bases. The CDR3 nucleotides are TGTGCCAGCAGTACGGGACTAGCGGGAGACACAGATACGCAGTATTTT. Encoded protein: CASSTGLAGDTDTQYF.

J is TRBJ2-1 and V is TRBV4-3; D uncertain. Trimming removed 4 bases at V and 2 bases at J, with 18 bases between. Germline-derived CDR1 and CDR2 are LGHNA and YSLEER. CDR3 length: 17 residues. CDR3 loop: CASSLSRDSRAYNEQFF. The CDR3, as DNA: TGCGCCAGCAGCCTTTCAAGAGATAGTCGGGCCTACAATGAGCAGTTCTTC.

This clone was detected once. The V call is TRBV14, the J call TRBJ2-1; no clear D. Looked up from germline, CDR1 is SGHDN and CDR2 is FVKESK. CDR3 length: 15 residues. V lost 3 bases, J lost 4 bases, and 13 bases lay in between. The CDR3 DNA reads as TGTGCCAGCAGCCATGGTCATTCGGGTTACAATGAGCAGTTCTTC. Protein: CASSHGHSGYNEQFF.

The gene calls are TRBV30 and TRBJ2-3; D is unresolved. Germline lookup yields CDR1 GTSNPN and CDR2 SVGIG (reference sequence). The CDR3 covers 15 residues. The V end lost 0 bases, the J end lost 2 bases, and 12 bases lay between the germline ends. In DNA form, the CDR3 reads TGTGCCTGGAGTGTATTGGTCTCATCCACAGATACGCAGTATTTT. Encoded protein: CAWSVLVSSTDTQYF.

This clone was detected only once. The CDR3 sequence: CASSSKTGLALSSYEQYF. CDR3 nucleotides: TGTGCCAGCAGCTCCAAGACCGGACTAGCGTTGAGCTCCTACGAGCAGTACTTC. The rearrangement uses TRBV11-2 and TRBJ2-7; 9 nucleotides match TRBD2. The trim removed 4 bases at V and 0 bases at J, leaving 13 bases unmatched. The germline CDR1 and CDR2 sequences are SGHAT and FQNNGV. CDR3 length: 18 residues.